The present T cell receptor (beta chain) was sequenced within a study of blood T cell repertoires in COVID-19 (TCRdb year 2020). The study in broad terms: Samples from collaborators originated in the United States, Italy and Spain and spanned both the acute and convalescent phases of COVID-19. Where HLA class I and class II types were available, the types were taken from metadata supplied by the sample provider, not from assay-based typing. The samples were drawn from two sources: the first 160 participants of the ongoing ImmuneRACE study, and 1,000 to 1,500 subjects contributed by 6 global collaborators. Nearly every sample came with metadata listing a de-identified subject ID, COVID-19 status, age in years and sex. The dataset comprised deeply sampled blood TCRbeta repertoires from subjects exposed to, actively infected with, or recovered from COVID-19. The repertoires were released in a freely available public database intended as a resource for research on the immune response to SARS-CoV-2. The prospective study material was composed of cDNA or gDNA derived from T cells, B-cell-depleted T cells, or PBMCs. Study-wide conclusions, independent of this receptor: The quantity of clinical and demographic metadata differed by source and by participant and was supplied without curation.

This clone was detected only once. What this receptor recognizes is not known. Nothing much larger sits one base from this clone, and base qualities are not available. Via the germline V gene, CDR1 is SGHDN and CDR2 FVKESK. Trimming costs V 1 base and J 1 base, and their ends lie 11 bases apart. The CDR3 runs 15 amino acids, cysteine and phenylalanine included. Only CDR3 DNA is held: 45 bases, read in frame from base 1. TCRbeta CDR3 regions were amplified from genomic DNA by means of the immunoSEQ Assay, a bias-controlled multiplex PCR. The authors' analysis ran thus. The number of nucleated cells in each sample was estimated from the amplification of reference gene primers within the assay. To quantify the absolute abundance of each unique TCRbeta CDR3 rearrangement, sequence reads were collapsed and filtered. For each sample, productive Simpson clonality was calculated as the square root of Simpson's diversity index over productive rearrangements. TCRdb limited this immuneACCESS table to in-frame rearrangements with V and J called. A share of clones is missing; checked studies link under half to unresolved V genes, and the rest is unexplained. From that table come the V and J calls and clone size; the DNA was used to work out D and trimming. In all, the sample holds hundreds of thousands of clones, and roughly 90% of those were seen once. The top ten clonotypes cover approximately 4% of the sample.

Each collaborating institution followed its own protocols to collect whole blood in K2EDTA tubes. For TCRbeta analysis, collaborators shipped samples as frozen whole blood, isolated PBMCs, or DNA extracted from either of those sample types. The chain joins TRBV14 to TRBJ2-7; the D gene is perhaps TRBD1, on 5 matching bases. The clonotype comes from a woman aged 50 to 60 with active or convalescent COVID-19. Source material: peripheral blood. The nucleotide sequence is TGTGCCAGCAGCCAAGCCGTGAGACAGTCCTACGAGCAGTACTTC. It codes for CASSQAVRQSYEQYF.